This T cell receptor (beta chain) was sequenced for a study of identical twins (TCRdb year 2016). Regarding the complete study: The study deep-sequenced TCR alpha and beta repertoires from monozygotic twins, unrelated adults of various ages and cord blood to test whether fetal clonotypes persist. Replicate twin experiments were performed at different times using different library preparation protocols to rule out contamination.

Trimming removed 1 base from V and 6 bases from J, leaving 7 bases between the germline ends. The germline V gene yields SQVTM for CDR1 and ANQGSEA for CDR2. The CDR3, cysteine through phenylalanine, is 13 amino acids long. Only the CDR3 DNA is retained, 39 bases long and in frame from the first base. Library creation used 5' RACE. Sequencing was performed on an Illumina HiSeq 2000. A universal primer binding site was added through template switching, and the final cDNA carried a unique molecular identifier so that TCR cDNA molecules could be counted accurately. Specific primers in the conserved constant-segment region were used to synthesize first-strand cDNA for the TCR alpha and beta chains. To control for contamination, every cDNA library was double barcoded, receiving both a SMART-Mk sample barcode and Illumina barcodes. Two successive PCR steps introduced TruSeq adapter sequences along with Illumina sample barcodes. Sequencing of the TCR alpha and beta cDNA libraries was done on the Illumina HiSeq platform using custom primers. Processing in the source paper ran as follows. Unique molecular identifiers were extracted from raw reads with MiGEC, and CDR3 positions were determined with MiXCR. Recombination models were inferred per individual with the repgenHMM and IGoR tools using an EM algorithm. The tcR package in R was used for shared clonotype analysis, with sharing normalized by the product of cloneset sizes. To study raw recombination free of thymic and clonal selection effects, out-of-frame nonproductive sequences were analyzed. Starting from the raw public reads, TCRdb applied fastp trimming at Q25, assembled clones with MiXCR and retained in-frame beta chains. Every CDR3 protein is listed once, alongside the most common genes and DNA of its rows. The V and J calls and clone size are TCRdb's, not the authors'. The sample profile shows some 230,000 distinct CDR3 sequences; about 6.7% of them were found once. More than 14% of the sample rests with the top ten.

This clonotype was picked up a small number of times. Its binding antigen is unknown. Per-base quality was not reported, and no clone a single base away is much larger than it. Study-wide findings and limitations: In monozygotic twins, recombination models systematically underestimated out-of-frame TCR alpha sharing, but the models matched the sharing seen between unrelated individuals. Invariant T cells such as MAIT and iNKT could partly confound zero-insertion analyses, though diverse VJ usage argued against this for most clonotypes. Fewer insertions were carried by abundant cord blood beta clonotypes, a similar but weaker trend appeared in young adult naive repertoires, and no such trend appeared in memory repertoires. Compared with coincidental sharing between unrelated individuals, out-of-frame TCR alpha sequences shared between twins showed an excess of sequences with low generation probability. Because the same donors could not be followed over many years, the conclusions depended on cross-sectional statistical analysis. A weaker excess of twin sharing was found in beta out-of-frame sequences because the signal-to-noise ratio was lowered by fewer shared sequences.

Every donor in the study was a healthy Caucasian. The twin cohort consisted of three pairs of female monozygotic twins, all aged about 18 to 29 years. CD4+ and CD8+ T cell populations were isolated with positive isolation kits from Invitrogen. This sample also belongs to another study, concerning T cells expressing NK-cell markers. From the second report: Fewer than ten donors provided sorted CD3+CD56+NKG2C+, CD3+CD56+NKG2C- and CD3+CD56-NKG2C+ T-cell subsets, whose TCR beta-chain repertoires were profiled. Among the eight sequenced donors, seven were HCMV-seropositive and one was HCMV-seronegative. In several experiments an anti-gammadeltaTCR antibody was added to restrict sorting to alphabetaTCR-expressing T cells. In a handful of donors, the dominant CD3+CD56+NKG2C+ clonotypes were among the top 10 CD8+ clonotypes and accounted for roughly 1.0-8% of CD8+ T cells. Those dominant clonotypes were again the most abundant among CD3+CD56-NKG2C+ cells in several donors, at roughly 25-60.1%. It remained unclear whether the expanded NKG2C-expressing T cell clones were specific for HCMV antigens. Randomly selected healthy volunteers, three men and five women, were used as the eight sequenced donors. A commercial ELISA kit detecting HCMV-specific IgG in serum was used to determine HCMV serostatus. MIGEC was used to demultiplex reads and group reads by UMI, and MiTCR was used to assemble and quantify clonotypes. Only TCR cDNA sequences supported by at least two reads were kept to exclude erroneous sequences. The tcR package was used for downstream repertoire analysis, with clonotypes matched between fractions based on CDR3 nucleotide sequence plus V segment. VDJmatch was used to annotate antigen specificity against VDJdb, with one amino acid substitution in CDR3 permitted.

The TCR comes from a woman aged 18-29 years in good health. The chain joins TRBV29-1 to TRBJ1-6, and perhaps TRBD1 as D gene, on 5 matching bases. The sample taken for sequencing was CD8+ T cells sorted from blood. DNA sequence: TGCAGCGTTGAAGTGGGGGGTAATTCACCCCTCCACTTT. Its product reads: CSVEVGGNSPLHF.